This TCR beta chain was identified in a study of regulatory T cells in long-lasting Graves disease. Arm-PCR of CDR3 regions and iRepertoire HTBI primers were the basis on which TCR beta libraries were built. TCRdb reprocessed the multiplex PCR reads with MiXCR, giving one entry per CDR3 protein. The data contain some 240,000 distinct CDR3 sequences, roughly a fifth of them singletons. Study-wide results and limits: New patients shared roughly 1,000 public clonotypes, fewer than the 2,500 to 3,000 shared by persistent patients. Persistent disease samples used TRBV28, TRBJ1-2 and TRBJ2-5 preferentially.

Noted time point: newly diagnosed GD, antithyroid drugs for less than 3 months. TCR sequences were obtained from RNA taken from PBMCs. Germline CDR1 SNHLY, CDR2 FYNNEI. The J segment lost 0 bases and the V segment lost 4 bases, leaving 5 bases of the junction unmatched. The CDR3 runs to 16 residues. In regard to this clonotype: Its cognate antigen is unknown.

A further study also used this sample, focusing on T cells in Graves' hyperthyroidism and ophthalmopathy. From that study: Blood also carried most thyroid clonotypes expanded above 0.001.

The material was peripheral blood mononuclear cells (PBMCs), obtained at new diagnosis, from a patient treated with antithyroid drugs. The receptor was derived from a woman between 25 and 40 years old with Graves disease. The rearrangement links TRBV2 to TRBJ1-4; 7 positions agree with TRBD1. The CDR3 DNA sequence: TGTGCCAGCAGTGTGGGGACAGTTGCAACTAATGAAAAACTGTTTTTT. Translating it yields CASSVGTVATNEKLFF.